This T cell receptor (beta chain) was sequenced for a study of OX40 agonist ivuxolimab in advanced cancers. Study-wide findings and caveats: More expanded clones were seen, on average, in CD8+ T cells than in CD4+.

The junction had 3 bases not matched to a gene; V was cut back by 6 bases and J by 0 bases. CDR3 size: 15 residues. Germline CDR1 MNHEY, CDR2 SMNVEV (reference sequence). The repertoire was sequenced with immunoSEQ multiplex PCR; TCRdb's copy has only in-frame clones and lacks some. The profile covers 45,000 to 70,000 clones, with 88% appearing a single time and approximately 7.2% taken by the ten largest. In regard to this clone: The antigen is unknown.

Source: CD4+ or CD8+ T cells sorted from blood, taken in a trial of the OX40 agonist ivuxolimab. The rearrangement uses TRBV27 and TRBJ1-4; 8 nucleotides line up with TRBD1. The sequence was obtained from an adult with an advanced solid tumor such as melanoma, head and neck, liver or kidney cancer. For the CDR3, the DNA is TGTGCCAGCAGAGGACAGGGCACAACTAATGAAAAACTGTTTTTT. Translated: CASRGQGTTNEKLFF.